This TCR beta chain comes out of a study of T cell responses to AZD1222 COVID-19 vaccine. On the study more broadly: Second-dose groups at about 4 or about 12 weeks were pooled.

This clone was seen a few times. Antigen specificity is unknown. The CDR3 length is 13 residues. Germline-derived CDR1 and CDR2 are GTSNPN and SVGIG (reference sequence). Trimming took 5 bases from V and 6 from J; bases not matched to a gene: 9. General study findings and limits: Repertoires were obtained only post-peak T cell response. Seropositive AZD1222 recipients at baseline numbered only five or six.

Using immunoSEQ multiplex PCR, the repertoire was profiled, and TCRdb retains in-frame clones only, with some absent. Of some 71,000 clones in the sample, 84% were seen once. This clonotype originated in an adult in good health. The sequences come from peripheral blood, collected on day 0 of AZD1222 vaccination. The chain uses TRBV30 and TRBJ1-1; 7 positions match TRBD1. This chain's CDR3 is CAWVRGLGAEAFF. CDR3 in DNA: TGTGCCTGGGTTAGGGGGCTTGGGGCTGAAGCTTTCTTT.